One sample yielded the 13 T cell receptor beta chains listed below, sequenced in a study of CD8+ T cells in alopecia areata. Treatment denoted: oral pan-JAK inhibitor, 5-10 mg twice daily. RNA extraction was followed by reverse transcription into cDNA, which acted as the sequencing template. The method was immunoSEQ multiplex PCR; TCRdb's version includes in-frame clones alone and lacks a portion of them. The table includes about 200,000 clones, 55% to 70% detected once. The sample here was CD4+ T cells sorted from blood, taken at week 24, from a patient treated with tofacitinib. Receptors originate from a human donor with alopecia areata.

This sequence joins TRBV2 and TRBJ2-1; TRBD2 agrees at 7 bases. The junction had 3 bases not matched to a gene; V was cut back by 5 bases and J by 5 bases. This CDR3 is built from 13 residues. Per the germline V gene, CDR1 is SNHLY and CDR2 is FYNNEI. CDR3: CASSLGTNNEQFF. CDR3 in DNA: TGTGCCAGCAGTCTTGGGACTAACAATGAGCAGTTCTTC.

The genes are TRBV6-5 and TRBJ2-5; possibly TRBD1 or TRBD2 for D (5 bases each). This CDR3 has 14 residues. The germline CDR1 and CDR2 sequences are MNHEY and SVGAGI. V was shortened by 2 bases and J by 5 bases, with 12 bases between the two germline ends. This CDR3 reads CASSYPGSRETQYF. CDR3 DNA sequence: TGTGCCAGCAGTTACCCAGGGAGCCGGGAGACCCAGTACTTC.

V gene TRBV4-3 combines with J gene TRBJ2-1; 8 positions match TRBD2. Trimming at V came to 3 bases and at J to 6 bases, leaving 4 bases not matched to a gene. Per the germline V gene, CDR1 is LGHNA and CDR2 is YSLEER. The CDR3 consists of 14 residues. In DNA form, the CDR3 reads TGCGCCAGCAGCCAGGTAGCGGGGCTCAATGAGCAGTTCTTC. This encodes CASSQVAGLNEQFF.

The rearrangement joins TRBV11-2 to TRBJ1-2, with TRBD1 matching 9 bases. J was trimmed by 5 bases and V by 0 bases; bases with no gene match: 7. Germline V gives CDR1 SGHAT, CDR2 FQNNGV. The CDR3 loop spans 16 amino acids. In nucleotides, the CDR3 is TGTGCCAGCAGCTTAGATACAGGGGGCAGGTTATATGGCTACACCTTC. This translates into CASSLDTGGRLYGYTF.

The chain carries TRBV5-1 and TRBJ1-1; 11 bases match TRBD1. The V gene end was trimmed by 3 bases and the J gene end by 3 bases; junction bases not matched to a gene: 4. The CDR3 runs to 15 residues. Germline V gene sequence: CDR1 SGHRS, CDR2 YFSETQ. In DNA form, the CDR3 reads TGCGCCAGCAGCTGGACAGGGGGCGCCCACACTGAAGCTTTCTTT. It specifies CASSWTGGAHTEAFF.

The sample holds a few counts of this clone. V gene TRBV7-9 combines with J gene TRBJ2-2; D is perhaps TRBD1 (5 bases). The CDR3 consists of 15 residues. Germline V gene sequence: CDR1 SEHNR, CDR2 FQNEAQ (reference sequence). V lost 3 bases to trimming and J lost 6 bases, with 14 bases between them. The DNA of the CDR3 is TGTGCCAGCAGCTTGCTTCCAGGGTCCCCCGGGGAGCTGTTTTTT. Translated, it gives CASSLLPGSPGELFF.

CDR3 sequence reads: CASSVAGSLYEQYF. The CDR3 DNA sequence: TGTGCCAGCAGCGTAGCCGGGTCCCTTTACGAGCAGTACTTC. The chain joins TRBV9 to TRBJ2-7; D call uncertain. The CDR3 has 14 residues. Trimming removed 0 bases at V and 4 bases at J, with 11 bases between. Germline lookup yields CDR1 SGDLS and CDR2 YYNGEE.

This chain uses TRBV9 with TRBJ1-6; no clear D gene. Germline assignment: CDR1 SGDLS and CDR2 YYNGEE. The CDR3 is 14 amino acids. V dropped 4 bases and J dropped 5 bases, with 10 bases sitting between them. The CDR3 DNA reads as TGTGCCAGCAGCCCCGACTTAAATAATTCACCCCTCCACTTT. It yields the protein CASSPDLNNSPLHF.

This rearrangement joins TRBV5-6 to TRBJ2-7, with D unclear. CDR1 SGHDT and CDR2 YYEEEE come from the germline V gene. V dropped 4 bases and J dropped 6 bases, with 11 bases sitting between them. The CDR3 extends over 12 amino acids. This chain's CDR3 is CASSRVDGEQYF. Written as DNA, the CDR3 is TGTGCCAGCAGCCGGGTGGACGGCGAGCAGTACTTC.

This rearrangement joins TRBV4-1 to TRBJ1-4; D is ambiguous. The germline V gene has CDR1 MGHRA and CDR2 YSYEKL. This CDR3 comprises 15 residues. V gave up 1 base and J gave up 10 bases, with 16 bases separating them. CDR3 loop: CASSQGESDTLKLFF. In nucleotides, the CDR3 is TGCGCCAGCAGCCAAGGGGAATCTGACACCCTAAAACTGTTTTTT.

Only one count was recorded for this clone. The V and J genes are TRBV13 and TRBJ2-7, with TRBD2 matching 8 bases. With 5 bases clipped from V and 6 bases from J, the junction kept 15 bases outside the gene matches. The CDR3 is 16 amino acids. Germline V CDR1 and CDR2: PRHDT, FYEKMQ (reference sequence). CDR3 sequence: CASSPRRQAGASEQYF. Here the CDR3 DNA reads TGTGCCAGCAGCCCCCGTCGTCAAGCGGGAGCAAGCGAGCAGTACTTC. Together with reference TRBV13 and TRBJ2-7, the CDR3 gives the full variable domain: AAGVIQSPRHLIKEKRETATLKCYPIPRHDTVYWYQQGPGQDPQFLISFYEKMQSDKGSIPDRFSAQQFSDYHSELNMSSLELGDSALYFCASSPRRQAGASEQYFGPGTRLTVT.

This clone was recorded many times. The genes are TRBV7-9 and TRBJ2-3; 8 positions agree with TRBD2. From germline, CDR1 is SEHNR and CDR2 FQNEAQ (reference sequence). V lost 0 bases to trimming and J lost 2 bases; unmatched junction nucleotides: 1. The length of the CDR3 is 15 residues. In DNA form, the CDR3 reads TGTGCCAGCAGCTTAGCTAGCGGGGACACAGATACGCAGTATTTT. It translates to CASSLASGDTDTQYF.

V and J are TRBV5-1 and TRBJ2-1; D possibly corresponds to TRBD2 (6 bases). V lost 4 bases to trimming and J lost 9 bases, with 14 bases between them. The CDR3 runs 13 residues. Germline CDR1 and CDR2: SGHRS and YFSETQ. The CDR3 spells CASSPTSRAEQFF. The DNA of the CDR3 is TGCGCCAGCAGCCCGACTAGTAGGGCTGAGCAGTTCTTC.